This paragraph covers one T cell receptor (beta chain) sequence. What this receptor recognizes is not known. Base qualities are not recorded, but no much larger clone differs from it by a single base. Libraries were made using 5' RACE. Sequencing took place on an Illumina HiSeq 2500. A second PCR of 7 to 11 cycles was performed with a sample-barcoded 5' primer and a J-beta primer mix. A unique molecular identifier was introduced onto each TCR beta cDNA molecule by a template-switch 5' adaptor carrying 12 random nucleotides. At least 2.5 million CDR3-containing paired-end reads were obtained from each sample. All of the RNA was converted into first-strand cDNA using the Mint cDNA synthesis kit, with a TRBC-specific oligonucleotide serving as the primer. Following uracil-DNA glycosylase treatment, a first 18-cycle PCR with universal primers M1SS and BC2_uni_R was performed on all cDNA. On the study's bioinformatics: Normalization of each sample was performed by random selection of 1 million high-quality reads, each carrying a distinct molecular identifier. Instead of being binned into consensus sequences, reads that shared molecular identifiers were thrown out. CDR3 identification, clonotype clustering and error correction used MiTCR with a Q25 quality threshold and the strictest error-elimination algorithm. A nonparametric unseen species model with Euler transformation was used to estimate a lower bound on total TCR beta diversity. Using fastp trimming at Q25 and MiXCR clonotype assembly, TCRdb reanalyzed the public sequencing data and kept in-frame beta chains. Each entry is one CDR3 protein sequence, shown with its most common DNA and genes. The V and J calls shown here were made by TCRdb, not taken from the authors' results. The sample profile shows about 750,000 distinct CDR3 sequences; approximately 53% of them were found once. The top ten constitute about 38% of the sample.

The data originate from a study of blood T cells in healthy people across ages (dated by TCRdb to the mid-2010s). With regard to the full study: Template switching captured roughly one uniquely barcoded TCR beta cDNA molecule per two T cells in model experiments. Age-related changes in TCR beta repertoire diversity were measured in the study by deep sequencing normalized with unique cDNA molecular identifiers. Four age groups were formed from the donors: young (average about 17 years), middle-aged (around 41), aged (approximately 60) and long-lived (around 82). Donors of different ages were randomly distributed across sequencing lanes to avoid experimental bias. Using the same blood draw, the study looked at two additional independent replicas of 1 million unique cDNA reads for two donors, one aged 18 to 30 and the other aged 80 or older. What the study reported, not specific to this receptor: As age increased, observed TCR beta diversity per million T cells dropped in a roughly linear way, and a significant reduction was already evident by age about 40. Estimates of total diversity from one million sequenced T cells were regarded as lower bounds and underestimates. A strong correlation was found between observed TCR beta diversity and the percentage of naive T cells measured by flow cytometry. Because profiling used bulk unsorted PBMCs, naive and antigen-experienced compartments could not be compared conclusively. Compared with the aged group, the long-lived group had more naive CD4+ T cells, fewer expanded clones and increased TCR diversity, a pattern suggesting age selection. Because donor CMV infection status was unknown, age-related changes in expanded clonotypes were potentially confounded.

The donors were around 39 Caucasian individuals from Russia, aged roughly 6 to 90 years, who were systemically healthy. Each donor gave 8 to 10 milliliters of peripheral blood, drawn into EDTA-treated Vacutainer tubes. Ficoll-Paque density-gradient centrifugation was used to isolate PBMCs, with at least 6.5 million per sample. Trizol reagent was used to extract total RNA from the PBMCs, yielding at least 5.5 micrograms per sample. Naive CD45RAhigh/CD27high T cell percentages were measured by flow cytometry on a PBMC aliquot from every donor. At the junction V is shortened by 4 bases and J by 6 bases, with 13 bases in between. Based on the germline V gene, the CDR1 and CDR2 sequences are SGHRS and YFSETQ. The cysteine opens and the phenylalanine closes a CDR3 of 14 amino acids. The DNA shown is the 42-base CDR3, in frame from base 1.

The rearranged chain carries TRBV5-1 and TRBJ2-2, with a weak D call of TRBD2 (6 bases match). Sequencing was done on a sample of blood. The sequence came from a man at least 80 years old in good health. The DNA is as follows: TGCGCCAGCAGCCTGACACTAGCTCCCGGGGAGCTGTTTTTT. It translates to CASSLTLAPGELFF.